Below, 32 T cell receptor beta chains from the same sample are listed, as sequenced in a study of beta chain features in type 1 diabetes. General observations from the study: In every one of the four CD4+ subsets, TCRB CDR3s were moderately but significantly shorter in Type 1 diabetes patients.

The antigens for these receptors are not known. TCRB transcripts that were expressed got sequenced, as all of the isolated RNA had been reverse transcribed. Data came from immunoSEQ multiplex PCR; TCRdb stores just in-frame clones and leaves some out. The sample yields hundreds of thousands of clones, over 13% seen once. Specimen: naive CD4+ T cells from blood. These receptors originate from a man between 18 and 29 years old with type 1 diabetes.

This clone has more than one count but fewer than ten. The chain links TRBV7-2 to TRBJ2-5; no clear D gene. The DNA end is more similar to TRBJ2-7, so the J call may be wrong. This CDR3 has 13 residues. Germline CDR1 and CDR2: SGHTA and FQGNSA. This CDR3 is CASSEQSGYEQYF. The CDR3 DNA is TGTGCCAGCAGCGAGCAGTCTGGCTACGAGCAGTACTTC.

The chain is built from TRBV6-1 and TRBJ2-3; no definite D call. V lost 8 bases and J 2 bases, leaving 11 bases between the germline ends. The CDR3 has 13 residues. Germline CDR1 MNHNS, CDR2 SASEGT. In DNA, the CDR3 is TGTGCCAGCCCGGACCCTCCCACAGATACGCAGTATTTT. Protein sequence: CASPDPPTDTQYF.

The genes are TRBV18 and TRBJ2-6; D gene unclear. V was pared by 2 bases and J by 2 bases, with 13 bases between. The CDR3 extends over 17 amino acids. Germline CDR1 reads KGHSH; CDR2 reads LQKENI. CDR3 protein: CASSPNDQSTGANVLTF. Written as DNA, the CDR3 is TGTGCCAGCTCACCAAATGACCAGTCCACTGGGGCCAACGTCCTGACTTTC.

The chain joins TRBV28 to TRBJ2-5, with no clear D. The CDR3 is made up of 13 amino acids. The V gene lost 2 bases and the J gene lost 4 bases, with 8 bases spanning the gap. CDR1 and CDR2 (germline): MDHEN, SYDVKM. CDR3 coding DNA: TGTGCCAGCAGTTTAAGGGCCGGAGAGACCCAGTACTTC. It codes for CASSLRAGETQYF.

The chain is built from TRBV29-1 and TRBJ2-4; 12 bases match TRBD2. From germline, CDR1 is SQVTM and CDR2 ANQGSEA. Unmatched junction bases numbered 12, after V lost 6 bases and J lost 9 bases. The CDR3 runs to 15 residues. The DNA for the CDR3 is TGCAGCGTGTCCCCGACTAGCGGGGGAGGGGTCATTCAGTACTTC. Its translation is CSVSPTSGGGVIQYF.

CDR3 in DNA: TGTGCCAGCTCACCTGTGGCGGGAGCCAAAAACATTCAGTACTTC. Protein product: CASSPVAGAKNIQYF. The rearrangement links TRBV18 to TRBJ2-4, with D possibly TRBD2 on 5 matching bases. Germline loops: CDR1 KGHSH, CDR2 LQKENI. V lost 3 bases and J 0 bases, leaving 9 bases between the germline ends. The CDR3 has 15 amino acids.

The CDR3 DNA reads as TGTGCCACCAGCAGTGCCCAGATTGAGACTGAAGCTTTCTTT. It encodes CATSSAQIETEAFF. The V call is TRBV15, the J call TRBJ1-1; D uncertain. V lost 3 bases and J lost 5, with 13 bases in between. Per germline, CDR1 LNHNV and CDR2 YYDKDF (reference sequence). This CDR3 spans 14 amino acids.

This clone has a handful of counts. This chain connects TRBV7-2 to TRBJ1-6; possible D gene TRBD1, 6 bases. The V end lost 5 bases, the J end lost 12 bases, and 11 bases lay between the germline ends. This CDR3 is built from 12 residues. CDR1 is SGHTA and CDR2 is FQGNSA in the germline V gene. CDR3 coding DNA: TGTGCCAGCAGCACGAACAGGGAACCCCTCCACTTT. It yields the protein CASSTNREPLHF.

This clone showed up just a few times. The chain combines TRBV7-2 with TRBJ2-7; D assignment may be TRBD1 or TRBD2 (5 bases each). Looked up from germline, CDR1 is SGHTA and CDR2 is FQGNSA. The CDR3 consists of 14 residues. V was shortened by 5 bases and J by 1 base, with 12 bases between the two germline ends. The CDR3 DNA sequence: TGTGCCAGCAGCCCCCGGGGACGTTCCTACGAGCAGTACTTC. As protein: CASSPRGRSYEQYF.

This clone has a handful of counts. As DNA, the CDR3 is TGTGCCAGCAGCATCCCCGGGACTAGCGATGAGCAGTTCTTC. Protein: CASSIPGTSDEQFF. V gene TRBV11-1 combines with J gene TRBJ2-1; 10 positions agree with TRBD2. J was trimmed by 8 bases and V by 5 bases; bases with no gene match: 6. The CDR3 extends over 14 amino acids. CDR1 and CDR2 from the germline V gene are SGHAT and FQDESV (reference sequence).

This clone was detected only a few times. In nucleotides, the CDR3 is TGTGCGGGGCAGCGTCCCTTACCTAATGAAAAACTGTTTTTT. It specifies CAGQRPLPNEKLFF. The chain employs TRBV21-1 and TRBJ1-4; TRBD1, the table's D call, was not compared with the DNA. TRBV21-1 is marked as a pseudogene. The CDR3 contains 14 residues.

This clone has a handful of counts. V usage is TRBV28 and J usage is TRBJ1-1; D is uncertain. Trimming cost V 2 bases and J 8 bases, with 9 bases left between them. Germline CDR1 and CDR2: MDHEN and SYDVKM. This CDR3 contains 12 residues. The CDR3 DNA is TGTGCCAGCAGTTTACGATTATTCGAAGCTTTCTTT. Residues: CASSLRLFEAFF.

This chain uses TRBV7-9 with TRBJ1-5; no clear D gene. Per the germline V gene, CDR1 is SEHNR and CDR2 is FQNEAQ (reference sequence). This CDR3 region has 12 residues. V lost 5 bases to trimming and J lost 10 bases, with 12 bases between them. CDR3 residues: CASSLPGRPQHF. In DNA form, the CDR3 reads TGTGCCAGCAGCCTCCCGGGTCGACCCCAGCATTTT.

The chain employs TRBV6-5 and TRBJ1-2, with D possibly TRBD1 on 6 matching bases. V was pared by 4 bases and J by 4 bases, with 16 bases between. The CDR3 loop spans 15 amino acids. Germline V lookup: CDR1 MNHEY, CDR2 SVGAGI. Here the CDR3 DNA reads TGTGCCAGCAGTTCCAGGGGACGGGCGGGCTATGGCTACACCTTC. Residues: CASSSRGRAGYGYTF.

The chain has TRBV20-1 and TRBJ2-1; no clear D gene. CDR3 length: 11 residues. Germline V gives CDR1 DFQATT, CDR2 SNEGSKA (reference sequence). V was pared by 0 bases and J by 12 bases, with 9 bases between. This chain's CDR3 is CSARDISGQFF. The DNA of the CDR3 is TGCAGTGCTAGAGATATATCCGGGCAGTTCTTC.

This clone came up a few times. The chain carries TRBV5-4 and TRBJ2-7; TRBD2 matches 10 bases. With 4 bases clipped from V and 5 bases from J, the junction kept 9 bases outside the gene matches. From germline, CDR1 is SGHNT and CDR2 YYREEE (reference sequence). The CDR3 spans 15 residues. In DNA, the CDR3 is TGTGCCAGCAGCGCGCGAGCGGGAGGGCCCAACGAGCAGTACTTC. Amino acid sequence: CASSARAGGPNEQYF.

The rearrangement links TRBV14 to TRBJ2-7; D call uncertain. Germline CDR1 is SGHDN and CDR2 is FVKESK. The CDR3 consists of 11 residues. V lost 6 bases and J 6 bases, leaving 9 bases between the germline ends. DNA for the CDR3: TGTGCCAGCAGTCATACGTTCGAGCAGTACTTC. It translates to CASSHTFEQYF.

Regarding this clone: The identical CDR3 is also encoded by other nucleotide sequences in the sample. This chain uses TRBV5-6 with TRBJ2-5; no definite D call. The germline V gene has CDR1 SGHDT and CDR2 YYEEEE. The ends were cut back, 0 bases at V and 2 bases at J, with 2 bases in the middle. The CDR3 is 12 amino acids. The CDR3 DNA sequence: TGTGCCAGCAGCTTGGCACAAGAGACCCAGTACTTC. Translated: CASSLAQETQYF.

The chain joins TRBV25-1 to TRBJ2-3, with 10 bases matching TRBD2. The J segment lost 2 bases and the V segment lost 7 bases, leaving 6 bases of the junction unmatched. The CDR3 loop spans 15 amino acids. Germline V lookup: CDR1 MGHDK, CDR2 SYGVNS. CDR3: CASTRAGGLTDTQYF. The DNA for the CDR3 is TGTGCCAGCACCCGAGCGGGGGGGCTCACAGATACGCAGTATTTT.

V usage is TRBV7-9 and J usage is TRBJ1-6; TRBD1 matches at 8 bases. Per germline, CDR1 SEHNR and CDR2 FQNEAQ (reference sequence). This CDR3 spans 15 amino acids. J gave up 6 bases and V 5 bases, and 6 bases lay outside the gene matches. The CDR3 region has the DNA TGTGCCAGCAGCATATGGACAGGGAGTAATTCACCCCTCCACTTT. Protein sequence: CASSIWTGSNSPLHF.

The chain joins TRBV5-6 to TRBJ1-2, with D perhaps matching TRBD1 (6 bases). This CDR3 comprises 16 residues. The ends were cut back, 0 bases at V and 7 bases at J, with 19 bases in the middle. Germline CDR1 and CDR2: SGHDT and YYEEEE. CDR3 in amino acids: CASSLVIQGFGGGYTF. CDR3 nucleotides: TGTGCCAGCAGCTTGGTGATTCAGGGGTTCGGGGGTGGCTACACCTTC.

The genes are TRBV28 and TRBJ1-4, with 7 bases fitting TRBD1. V shed 8 bases and J 6 bases; nucleotides not matched to a gene: 9. Germline V gene lookup returns CDR1 MDHEN and CDR2 SYDVKM. This CDR3 has 14 amino acids. The CDR3 loop reads CASGETGLDEKLFF. The CDR3 DNA is TGTGCCAGCGGGGAGACAGGGTTAGATGAAAAACTGTTTTTT.

This clone was recorded a few times. The chain uses TRBV5-1 and TRBJ2-7, with D uncertain. Germline V gene data show CDR1 as SGHRS and CDR2 as YFSETQ. Trimming took 3 bases from V and 3 from J, leaving 16 bases between them. This CDR3 has 15 amino acids. This chain's CDR3 is CASSSAFTRNYEQYF. The CDR3 coding sequence is TGCGCCAGCAGCTCCGCCTTTACAAGGAACTACGAGCAGTACTTC.

The V call is TRBV4-1, the J call TRBJ1-2; TRBD1 is a possible D gene (6 bases). Per germline, CDR1 MGHRA and CDR2 YSYEKL. The CDR3 has 18 amino acids. V lost 2 bases and J 1 base, leaving 20 bases between the germline ends. The CDR3: CASSQSVLRRGSNYGYTF. CDR3 sequence (DNA): TGCGCCAGCAGCCAATCAGTTTTAAGGAGGGGGAGTAACTATGGCTACACCTTC.

CDR3 nucleotides: TGTGCCAGCAGTATACTAGCGGCCAATGAGCAGTTCTTC. Its protein product is CASSILAANEQFF. The V and J genes are TRBV28 and TRBJ2-1, with TRBD2 matching 8 bases. The CDR3 extends over 13 amino acids. From germline, CDR1 is MDHEN and CDR2 SYDVKM. Losses at the gene ends were 5 bases for V and 6 bases for J; bases not matched to a gene: 3.

The sample holds a few counts of this clone. This chain connects TRBV7-9 to TRBJ1-5; 7 nucleotides agree with TRBD1. From germline, CDR1 is SEHNR and CDR2 FQNEAQ (reference sequence). V was clipped by 2 bases and J by 5 bases; unmatched bases: 3. CDR3 length equals 14 residues. CDR3 residues: CASSLTGDDQPQHF. In DNA form, the CDR3 reads TGTGCCAGCAGCTTAACAGGGGACGATCAGCCCCAGCATTTT.

This clone was counted a few times. Distinct nucleotide sequences in the sample also encode this CDR3. CDR3 nucleotides: TGTGCCAGCAGTGTTAGACTAGCGGGAGGAGATACGCAGTATTTT. Translating it yields CASSVRLAGGDTQYF. The chain combines TRBV9 with TRBJ2-3, with 13 bases that match TRBD2. CDR3 length: 15 residues. The V gene's germline CDR1 is SGDLS and CDR2 YYNGEE. V lost 5 bases, J lost 5 bases, and 5 bases stayed unmatched.

This clone showed up just a few times. V is TRBV4-3 and J is TRBJ1-1, with D possibly being TRBD1 (5 bases). The CDR3 is 16 amino acids. Germline assignment: CDR1 LGHNA and CDR2 YSLEER. Trimming took 0 bases from V and 3 from J, leaving 14 bases between them. The CDR3 sequence is CASSQEITPGDTEAFF. In DNA form, the CDR3 reads TGCGCCAGCAGCCAAGAGATCACCCCGGGGGACACTGAAGCTTTCTTT.

The chain couples TRBV30 to TRBJ2-7; TRBD2 might be the D (6 bases). The CDR3 has 13 residues. V gave up 4 bases and J gave up 7 bases, with 17 bases separating them. Germline-derived CDR1 and CDR2 are GTSNPN and SVGIG (reference sequence). CDR3 sequence reads: CAWTVGGTGEQYF. CDR3 nucleotide sequence: TGTGCCTGGACCGTGGGCGGGACGGGGGAGCAGTACTTC.

This clone appeared a few times. Other DNA sequences in the sample encode the same CDR3. The chain joins TRBV5-6 to TRBJ2-7; D gene uncertain. V was trimmed by 0 bases and J by 3 bases, leaving 4 bases between them. Germline V gene lookup returns CDR1 SGHDT and CDR2 YYEEEE. The CDR3 has 12 residues. The CDR3 spells CASSLESYEQYF. CDR3 DNA: TGTGCCAGCAGCTTGGAAAGCTACGAGCAGTACTTC.

This clone has just a few counts. The chain recombines TRBV27 with TRBJ1-2; D is uncertain. V lost 6 bases and J 4 bases, leaving 9 bases between the germline ends. There are 12 residues in the CDR3. Germline V CDR1 and CDR2: MNHEY, SMNVEV (reference sequence). This CDR3 reads CASSLSGYGYTF. DNA of the CDR3: TGTGCCAGCAGCCTATCGGGCTATGGCTACACCTTC.

The J gene is TRBJ2-7, the V gene TRBV21-1; whether TRBD1, the table's D call, matches the DNA was not checked. TRBV21-1 is a known pseudogene. This CDR3 is 17 amino acids long. Here the CDR3 reads CASSKELRDRDRYEQYF. The CDR3 coding sequence is TGTGCCAGCAGCAAAGAGCTAAGGGACAGGGATCGGTACGAGCAGTACTTC.